This T cell receptor beta chain was recorded in a study of OX40 agonist ivuxolimab in advanced cancers. Study-level results: Relative to CD4+, CD8+ T cells held more expanded clones on average.

The table came from immunoSEQ multiplex PCR; TCRdb's copy has only in-frame clones and leaves some out. The repertoire consists of around 63,000 clones, with over 75% occurring once and the leading ten covering more than 5.5%. Remarks on this clone: The antigen remains unidentified.

The germline V gene encodes CDR1 LNHDA and CDR2 SQIVND (reference sequence). With 6 bases removed from V and 2 bases from J, the gap between germline ends came to 13 bases. The CDR3 runs 14 residues. The specimen was CD4+ or CD8+ T cells sorted from blood, collected in a trial of the OX40 agonist ivuxolimab. The sequence came from an adult with an advanced solid tumor such as melanoma, head and neck, liver or kidney cancer. This chain joins TRBV19 and TRBJ1-1, with no clear D. The chain's CDR3 is CASSVTGANTEAFF. In DNA, the CDR3 is TGTGCCAGTAGCGTTACGGGAGCAAACACTGAAGCTTTCTTT.